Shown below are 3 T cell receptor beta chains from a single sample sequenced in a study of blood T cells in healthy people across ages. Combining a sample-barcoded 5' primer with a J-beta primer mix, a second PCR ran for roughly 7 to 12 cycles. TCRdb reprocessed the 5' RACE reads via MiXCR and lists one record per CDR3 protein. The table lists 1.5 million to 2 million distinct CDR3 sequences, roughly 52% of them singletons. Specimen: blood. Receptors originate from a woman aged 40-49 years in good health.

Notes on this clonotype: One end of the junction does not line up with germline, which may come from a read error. Here the CDR3 DNA reads TGCAGTGGAATTAAAGGGGGATACGTGCAGTACTTC. Its protein is CSGIKGGYVQYF. The genes are TRBV20-1 and TRBJ2-7, with D possibly TRBD1 on 6 matching bases. The CDR3 is 12 residues long. The germline gives CDR1 DFQATT, CDR2 SNEGSKA (reference sequence).

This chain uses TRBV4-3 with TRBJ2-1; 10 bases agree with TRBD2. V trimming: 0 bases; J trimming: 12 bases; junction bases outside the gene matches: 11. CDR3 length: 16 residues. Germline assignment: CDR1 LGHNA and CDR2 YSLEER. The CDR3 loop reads CASSQDMSGGAVRQFF. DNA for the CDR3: TGCGCCAGCAGCCAAGATATGAGCGGGGGGGCAGTACGGCAGTTCTTC.

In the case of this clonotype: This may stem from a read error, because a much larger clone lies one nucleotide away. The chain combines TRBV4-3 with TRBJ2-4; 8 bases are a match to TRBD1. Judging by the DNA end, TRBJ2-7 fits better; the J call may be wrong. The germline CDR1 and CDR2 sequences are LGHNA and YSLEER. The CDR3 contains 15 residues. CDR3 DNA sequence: TGCGCCGGCAGCCCCTCCGGACAGGGAGCCTACGAGCAGTACTTC. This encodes CAGSPSGQGAYEQYF.